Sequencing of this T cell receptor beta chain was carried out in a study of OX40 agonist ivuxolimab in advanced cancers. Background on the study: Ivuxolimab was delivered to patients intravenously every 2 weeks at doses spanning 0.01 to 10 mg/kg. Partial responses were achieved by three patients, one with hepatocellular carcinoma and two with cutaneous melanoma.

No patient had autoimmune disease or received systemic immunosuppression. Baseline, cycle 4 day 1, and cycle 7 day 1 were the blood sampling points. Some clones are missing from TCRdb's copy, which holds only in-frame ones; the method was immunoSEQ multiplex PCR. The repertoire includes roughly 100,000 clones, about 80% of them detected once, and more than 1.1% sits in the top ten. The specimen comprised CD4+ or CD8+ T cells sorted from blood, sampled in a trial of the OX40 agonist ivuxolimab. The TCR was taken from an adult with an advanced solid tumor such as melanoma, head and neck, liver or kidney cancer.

This CDR3 is CASSLGGSAEAFF. The CDR3 bases are TGTGCCAGCAGCTTAGGAGGGTCGGCTGAAGCTTTCTTT. The chain links TRBV7-9 to TRBJ1-1, with unresolved D. This CDR3 is built from 13 residues. The germline CDR1 and CDR2 sequences are SEHNR and FQNEAQ (reference sequence). Trimming removed 1 base from V and 6 bases from J, with 9 bases in between.